The sequence of this TCR beta chain was determined in a study of T cells in localized non-small cell lung cancer. Regarding the study as a whole: Peak T cell clonality was found in uninvolved adjacent lung, exceeding tumor. Adjacent lung exhibited a median of approximately 59 among the 100 most abundant tumor clones.

TCRdb keeps only in-frame clones here, not all; method: immunoSEQ multiplex PCR. This repertoire shows about 3,900 clones, about 31% found once; its top ten account for roughly 22%. CDR3 length equals 14 residues. The germline V and J ends were trimmed by 4 bases and 6 bases, with 13 bases remaining between them. Germline values: CDR1 SGDLS, CDR2 YYNGEE. Comments on this clone: Its antigen is unknown.

Material: lung tumor tissue, obtained before any cancer treatment. The source of this sequence is a male donor older than 55 with stage III lung adenocarcinoma. V gene TRBV9 combines with J gene TRBJ2-2, with D tentatively TRBD2 (5 bases). The CDR3 nucleotides are TGTGCCAGCAGCAGGGTAGGGAGCGCCGGGGAGCTGTTTTTT. Its translation: CASSRVGSAGELFF.